This T cell receptor beta chain was identified in a study of CD8+ T cells in alopecia areata. Whole-study context: Tofacitinib was taken orally by treated patients, and the dose was 5 to 10 mg twice daily.

Once RNA had been extracted, it was reverse transcribed into cDNA to act as the sequencing template. Produced via immunoSEQ multiplex PCR; TCRdb's table is partial and in-frame only. There are under 350,000 clones in the sample; more than 45% occur only once, and less than 2% lies in the top ten. A word on this clone: The antigen is undetermined.

Treatment meaning: oral pan-JAK inhibitor, 5-10 mg twice daily. In germline, CDR1 is PRHDT, CDR2 FYEKMQ (reference sequence). Germline trimming cut 4 bases from V and 6 bases from J; bases unmatched to any gene: 8. The CDR3 has 15 amino acids. Study-wide results and caveats: There were also resident alphabeta T cells of normal skin sequenced in scalp samples. While tofacitinib was given, many expanded lesional clones persisted in scalp and blood. Relative to normal scalp, lesional scalp, especially alopecia totalis/universalis, showed higher clonality.

The TCR originated in a human donor with alopecia areata. Specimen: CD4+ T cells sorted from blood, collected at week 24, from a patient treated with tofacitinib. The V gene is TRBV13, the J gene TRBJ2-1, with 8 bases that match TRBD1. CDR3 nucleotide sequence: TGTGCCAGCAGCTCCTATGGGACAGGCGGCAATGAGCAGTTCTTC. Translation gives CASSSYGTGGNEQFF.